A single sample gave rise to the 17 T cell receptor beta chains below, sequenced in a study of OX40 agonist ivuxolimab in advanced cancers. The assay was immunoSEQ multiplex PCR, and TCRdb's table has in-frame clones only and misses some. The sample consists of 50,000 to 55,000 clones, more than 80% of them appearing once. The sample here was CD4+ or CD8+ T cells sorted from blood, taken in a trial of the OX40 agonist ivuxolimab. The receptors come from an adult with an advanced solid tumor such as melanoma, head and neck, liver or kidney cancer.

The V and J genes are TRBV30 and TRBJ2-1; D is uncertain. Looked up from germline, CDR1 is GTSNPN and CDR2 is SVGIG (reference sequence). The CDR3 is made up of 12 amino acids. V dropped 8 bases and J dropped 5 bases, with 13 bases sitting between them. The CDR3 bases are TGTGCCGCTTGGCGGCTAGACAATGAGCAGTTCTTC. This translates into CAAWRLDNEQFF. The entire variable domain, with the rest obtained from reference TRBV30 and TRBJ2-1, is as follows: SQTIHQWPATLVQPVGSPLSLECTVEGTSNPNLYWYRQAAGRGLQLLFYSVGIGQISSEVPQNLSASRPQDRQFILSSKKLLLSDSGFYLCAAWRLDNEQFFGPGTRLTVL.

The gene calls are TRBV30 and TRBJ1-6; a weak D match, TRBD1 (6 bases). V was shortened by 5 bases and J by 7 bases, with 18 bases between the two germline ends. In germline, CDR1 is GTSNPN, CDR2 SVGIG (reference sequence). The CDR3 runs 15 residues. The CDR3 loop is CAWATTGSWNSPLHF. In nucleotides, the CDR3 is TGTGCCTGGGCGACGACAGGTAGTTGGAATTCACCCCTCCACTTT.

This chain connects TRBV28 to TRBJ2-5; D possibly corresponds to TRBD2 (5 bases). Germline V gives CDR1 MDHEN, CDR2 SYDVKM. The germline V and J ends were trimmed by 6 bases and 5 bases, with 10 bases remaining between them. The CDR3 spans 12 residues. CDR3 nucleotides: TGTGCCAGCAGCGGAGGAAGGGAGACCCAGTACTTC. This encodes CASSGGRETQYF.

The chain is built from TRBV7-3 and TRBJ2-1; perhaps TRBD1 as D (5 bases). The CDR3 covers 13 residues. The V end was cut by 0 bases, the J end by 8 bases, with 8 bases between. The germline V gene encodes CDR1 SGHTA and CDR2 FQGTGA. The CDR3: CASSLTRADEQFF. The DNA for the CDR3 is TGTGCCAGCAGCTTAACCAGGGCCGATGAGCAGTTCTTC. Based on the CDR3 plus reference TRBV7-3 and TRBJ2-1, the full variable domain is GAGVSQTPSNKVTEKGKYVELRCDPISGHTALYWYRQSLGQGPEFLIYFQGTGAADDSGLPNDRFFAVRPEGSVSTLKIQRTERGDSAVYLCASSLTRADEQFFGPGTRLTVL.

The chain uses TRBV5-8 and TRBJ1-5; 7 nucleotides match TRBD1. Trimming removed 0 bases from V and 7 bases from J; junction bases left unmatched: 7. The CDR3 contains 15 residues. In germline, CDR1 is SGHTS, CDR2 YDEGEE. The CDR3 bases are TGTGCCAGCAGCTTGGTAACAGGGGCGGACCAGCCCCAGCATTTT. Translation: CASSLVTGADQPQHF.

CDR3 loop: CASSFVGTGIFTEAFF. The DNA of the CDR3 is TGTGCCAGCAGCTTTGTAGGGACAGGAATTTTCACTGAAGCTTTCTTT. The chain couples TRBV5-8 to TRBJ1-1, with TRBD1 identical over 8 bases. CDR3 length: 16 residues. The junction had 10 bases not matched to a gene; V was cut back by 2 bases and J by 4 bases. From germline, CDR1 is SGHTS and CDR2 YDEGEE.

The chain employs TRBV5-8 and TRBJ1-5; D is ambiguous. Germline CDR1 and CDR2: SGHTS and YDEGEE. V lost 5 bases, J lost 5 bases, and 14 bases lay in between. The CDR3 is 14 residues long. CDR3 region: CASRARITYQPQHF. CDR3 in DNA: TGTGCCAGCAGAGCCCGGATAACTTATCAGCCCCAGCATTTT.

The chain has TRBV25-1 and TRBJ1-2, with 7 bases that match TRBD1. The CDR3 has 13 amino acids. Germline loops: CDR1 MGHDK, CDR2 SYGVNS. V shed 7 bases, J shed 5 bases, and the junction held 7 bases outside the gene matches. CDR3 amino acids: CASTETGRYGYTF. CDR3 nucleotide sequence: TGTGCCAGCACCGAGACAGGGCGGTATGGCTACACCTTC.

The CDR3, as DNA: TGCAGCGCCCTGAGGGGAGGGGAGGGCACTGAAGCTTTCTTT. Protein sequence: CSALRGGEGTEAFF. The chain recombines TRBV29-1 with TRBJ1-1; D might be TRBD1 (5 bases). In germline, CDR1 is SQVTM, CDR2 ANQGSEA. The germline V and J ends were trimmed by 7 bases and 4 bases, with 19 bases remaining between them. This CDR3 comprises 14 residues.

The V and J genes are TRBV7-9 and TRBJ1-1; TRBD1 aligns across 7 bases. CDR3 size: 14 residues. Looked up from germline, CDR1 is SEHNR and CDR2 is FQNEAQ (reference sequence). After removal of 3 bases from V and 4 bases from J, the junction contained 5 bases not matched to a gene. The CDR3 is CASSFPSGGTEAFF. CDR3 nucleotides: TGTGCCAGCAGCTTTCCGTCAGGGGGCACTGAAGCTTTCTTT.

This chain uses TRBV18 with TRBJ1-1, with 10 positions matching TRBD1. CDR3 length: 14 residues. The germline gives CDR1 KGHSH, CDR2 LQKENI. V trimming: 3 bases; J trimming: 8 bases; junction bases outside the gene matches: 6. The CDR3 sequence: CASSPGTGVLEAFF. The DNA for the CDR3 is TGTGCCAGCTCACCCGGGACAGGGGTATTAGAAGCTTTCTTT. The full variable domain, with the rest looked up from reference TRBV18 and TRBJ1-1, is NAGVMQNPRHLVRRRGQEARLRCSPMKGHSHVYWYRQLPEEGLKFMVYLQKENIIDESGMPKERFSAEFPKEGPSILRIQQVVRGDSAAYFCASSPGTGVLEAFFGQGTRLTVV.

The chain joins TRBV9 to TRBJ1-2; 8 bases align to TRBD1. CDR1 and CDR2 (germline): SGDLS, YYNGEE. The CDR3 covers 20 residues. V lost 3 bases, J lost 8 bases, and 27 bases stayed unmatched. The CDR3 DNA sequence: TGTGCCAGCAGCGGCCATGACAGGGGCCGACACGTTGGGCCCAGTTGGGGCTACACCTTC. As protein: CASSGHDRGRHVGPSWGYTF.

J is TRBJ2-7 and V is TRBV28; no firm D call. The CDR3 spans 14 residues. Trimming took 6 bases from V and 4 from J, leaving 16 bases between them. The germline gives CDR1 MDHEN, CDR2 SYDVKM. The CDR3 coding sequence is TGTGCCAGCAGCAACAACCTCGGACCATACGAGCAGTACTTC. Its protein product is CASSNNLGPYEQYF.

DNA for the CDR3: TGTGCCAGCAGTTTCCCTAGCTCCTACAATGAGCAGTTCTTC. It specifies CASSFPSSYNEQFF. The chain joins TRBV6-6 to TRBJ2-1; D gene unclear. This CDR3 is built from 14 residues. With 4 bases removed from V and 0 bases from J, the gap between germline ends came to 7 bases. Germline V gives CDR1 MNHNY, CDR2 SVGAGI (reference sequence).

The rearrangement uses TRBV27 and TRBJ2-3, with TRBD2 identical over 9 bases. Germline trimming cut 7 bases from V and 4 bases from J; bases unmatched to any gene: 6. CDR1 is MNHEY, CDR2 SMNVEV, per germline (reference sequence). This CDR3 spans 14 amino acids. The CDR3 DNA is TGTGCCAGCAACCCCGGACTAGCGTCAGATACGCAGTATTTT. It encodes CASNPGLASDTQYF.

V and J are TRBV5-1 and TRBJ2-3, with D possibly TRBD2 on 6 matching bases. Trimming removed 0 bases at V and 4 bases at J, with 12 bases between. The CDR3 loop spans 15 amino acids. Germline V lookup: CDR1 SGHRS, CDR2 YFSETQ. CDR3 coding DNA: TGCGCCAGCAGCTTGGAGGGAGGTACCCCAGATACGCAGTATTTT. The encoded protein is CASSLEGGTPDTQYF.

The V and J genes are TRBV9 and TRBJ2-3; 7 bases line up with TRBD2. Germline V gives CDR1 SGDLS, CDR2 YYNGEE. V dropped 5 bases and J dropped 4; count of bases not matched to a gene: 4. This CDR3 has 13 amino acids. For the CDR3, the DNA is TGTGCCAGCAGTAGCGGGCCCCCAGATACGCAGTATTTT. Its translation: CASSSGPPDTQYF.